This record concerns one T cell receptor beta chain sequence. Its target is not known. Some clones are missing from TCRdb's copy, which holds only in-frame ones; the method was immunoSEQ multiplex PCR. In the table there are 490,000 or so clones, 60% to 85% of which are singletons. This sample is part of a study of shared clonotypes between healthy human individuals. Study outcomes and limitations: With few donors, the genetic and exposure-history diversity represented was limited.

Everyone who donated was a Caucasian adult who lived in Nashville, Tennessee. The CDR3 covers 15 residues. Germline V CDR1 and CDR2: SGHAT, FQNNGV. V was cut by 5 bases and J by 7 bases, with 21 bases left in between. The sequence derives from a middle-aged woman in good health. Some clones in this sample may be carry-over from other donors' samples. This chain uses TRBV11-2 with TRBJ2-7; no clear D. Sequences were obtained from PBMCs. In DNA form, the CDR3 reads TGTGCCAGCAGCCCTTATTCCCCCCGAGTTGCAGAGCAGTACTTC. Encoded protein: CASSPYSPRVAEQYF.